This T cell receptor (beta chain) stems from a study of T cells after yellow fever vaccination. TCRdb used MiXCR to reprocess the 5' RACE reads, holding one entry per CDR3 protein. The repertoire has 450,000 to 550,000 distinct CDR3 sequences, 21% of them found once; the top ten carry about 16%. Comment on this clonotype: Its antigen is still unknown.

The study, taken as a whole, reports: There was a small share of clonotypes that showed up in both the CD4 and CD8 compartments.

V lost 3 bases and J 2 bases, leaving 6 bases between the germline ends. The CDR3 is 13 amino acids. Germline V gene lookup returns CDR1 KGHSH and CDR2 LQKENI. The chain has TRBV18 and TRBJ2-3, with unresolved D. Specimen: PBMCs, collected less than 25 days after the first yellow fever vaccination. This TCR came from a man younger than 35 who received the YFV17D yellow fever vaccine. The CDR3 is CASSPTVTDTQYF. DNA for the CDR3: TGTGCCAGCTCACCCACAGTCACAGATACGCAGTATTTT.